This TCR beta chain was captured by sequencing in a study of early T cells in non-severe SARS-CoV-2 infection. Across the whole study: Whole-blood bulk RNA, unsorted, was sequenced, and chains were unpaired. Notes on the study in general: Private and CD4 specificities were missed by VDJdb matching, skewed to anti-spike CD8.

Attachment of unique molecular identifiers was made to individual cDNA molecules. Each CDR3 protein gets one entry after TCRdb re-called the 5' RACE reads with MiXCR. The repertoire includes some 98,000 distinct CDR3 sequences, 8% to 13% of them detected once, and approximately 5% sits in the top ten. As regards this clonotype: Its antigen is unidentified.

V was pared by 6 bases and J by 2 bases, with 8 bases of the junction left unmatched. The CDR3 has 15 residues. This TCR derives from an adult who was a healthcare worker with PCR-confirmed SARS-CoV-2 infection or an uninfected control (not recorded which). The sample taken for sequencing was whole blood. This chain uses TRBV12-3 or TRBV12-4 with TRBJ2-3; 7 nucleotides line up with TRBD1. The CDR3 loop reads CASSSTGRNTDTQYF. The CDR3 DNA follows: TGTGCCAGCAGCTCGACAGGGCGGAACACAGATACGCAGTATTTT.